These T cell receptor beta chains were read from a single sample in a study of OX40 agonist ivuxolimab in advanced cancers. Profiling relied on immunoSEQ multiplex PCR, and the TCRdb table lists in-frame clones only, not all of them. The sample lists some 27,000 clones, 90% seen once, with 24% in the top ten. The material was CD4+ or CD8+ T cells sorted from blood, obtained in a trial of the OX40 agonist ivuxolimab. The receptors stem from an adult with an advanced solid tumor such as melanoma, head and neck, liver or kidney cancer. Both conserved end residues are part of each CDR3. A D gene is named only where the DNA matches it firmly. Clone size is shown for a subset of rows, as once, few, many or a class of expanded clone.

cdr3_aa	cdr3_nt	cdr3_length	v_call	j_call	clone_size	d_call
CASSVGGTGGDEQFF	TGTGCCAGCAGCGTAGGTGGGACAGGGGGAGATGAGCAGTTCTTC	15	TRBV9	TRBJ2-1	.	TRBD1
CASSSGRAQETQYF	TGTGCCAGCAGCTCGGGCAGGGCGCAAGAGACCCAGTACTTC	14	TRBV5-4	TRBJ2-5	.	.
CASSQGVSSYNEQFF	TGTGCCAGCAGTCAGGGGGTTAGCTCCTACAATGAGCAGTTCTTC	15	TRBV6-5	TRBJ2-1	once	TRBD1
CASSQGQAISSYNSPLHF	TGTGCCAGCAGCCAGGGACAGGCCATCAGCTCCTATAATTCACCCCTCCACTTT	18	TRBV5-6	TRBJ1-6	few	TRBD1
CASSDGYTF	TGTGCCAGCTCTGATGGCTACACCTTC	9	TRBV5-8	TRBJ1-2	few	.
CASSQPGLANLLDYNEQFF	TGCGCCAGCAGCCAACCGGGACTAGCGAATCTTCTTGACTACAATGAGCAGTTCTTC	19	TRBV5-1	TRBJ2-1	.	TRBD2
CASSLGTSTSSEQYF	TGTGCCAGTAGCCTAGGGACGTCCACCTCCTCCGAGCAGTACTTC	15	TRBV19	TRBJ2-7	.	.
CASSPGGLNTDTQYF	TGTGCCAGCAGCCCAGGAGGACTCAACACAGATACGCAGTATTTT	15	TRBV6-4	TRBJ2-3	.	.
CASSDGLQGNTGELFF	TGCGCCAGCAGTGATGGTTTACAGGGGAACACCGGGGAGCTGTTTTTT	16	TRBV10-1	TRBJ2-2	.	.
CASSQSSGLAGNEQFF	TGCGCCAGCAGCCAATCGTCGGGACTAGCGGGAAATGAGCAGTTCTTC	16	TRBV4-3	TRBJ2-1	.	TRBD2
CASSMSLWDRGSYEQYF	TGTGCCAGTAGTATGAGTTTATGGGACAGGGGCTCCTACGAGCAGTACTTC	17	TRBV19	TRBJ2-7	.	TRBD1
CASSHEGYYTGELFF	TGTGCCAGTAGTCACGAGGGGTATTATACCGGGGAGCTGTTTTTT	15	TRBV19	TRBJ2-2	.	.
CASSLMASGLRYEQYF	TGTGCCAGCAGTTTGATGGCTAGCGGGTTGCGCTACGAGCAGTACTTC	16	TRBV27	TRBJ2-7	.	TRBD2
CASSPGGREGLDEQFF	TGTGCCAGCAGCCCCGGGGGGCGGGAGGGCCTGGATGAGCAGTTCTTC	16	TRBV5-5	TRBJ2-1	.	TRBD2
CASSERTAYEQYF	TGTGCCAGCAGTGAACGGACGGCGTACGAGCAGTACTTC	13	TRBV6-1	TRBJ2-7	.	.
CASSLGLNTGELFF	TGTGCCAGCAGCTTAGGGCTTAACACCGGGGAGCTGTTTTTT	14	TRBV7-2	TRBJ2-2	.	.
CASSWSLGGSPNNEQFF	TGTGCCAGCAGCTGGAGTTTGGGGGGATCTCCCAACAATGAGCAGTTCTTC	17	TRBV5-6	TRBJ2-1	.	.
CASSWTGNYEQYF	TGTGCCAGCAGCTGGACAGGGAACTACGAGCAGTACTTC	13	TRBV7-9	TRBJ2-7	.	TRBD1
CASSYSETQYF	TGTGCCAGCAGTTACTCAGAGACCCAGTACTTC	11	TRBV6-5	TRBJ2-5	.	.
CASSIDFTSGSWETQYF	TGTGCCAGTAGTATAGACTTCACTAGCGGGAGTTGGGAGACCCAGTACTTC	17	TRBV19	TRBJ2-5	few	TRBD2
CASSYGTGPSYEQYF	TGTGCCAGCAGCTACGGGACAGGGCCCTCCTACGAGCAGTACTTC	15	TRBV13	TRBJ2-7	.	TRBD1
CASSLEPGDEKLFF	TGCGCCAGCAGCTTGGAACCTGGGGATGAAAAACTGTTTTTT	14	TRBV5-1	TRBJ1-4	.	.
CASMELPHDTGELFF	TGTGCCAGTATGGAGCTTCCTCATGACACCGGGGAGCTGTTTTTT	15	TRBV19	TRBJ2-2	.	.
CASSYRGLGNYGYTF	TGTGCCAGCAGTTACCGGGGTCTGGGGAACTATGGCTACACCTTC	15	TRBV6-5	TRBJ1-2	.	.
CAWSDWGANTEAFF	TGTGCCTGGAGTGACTGGGGGGCGAACACTGAAGCTTTCTTT	14	TRBV30	TRBJ1-1	.	.
CASSSTGHLFMNTEAFF	TGTGCCAGCAGCTCTACGGGACACCTTTTCATGAACACTGAAGCTTTCTTT	17	TRBV11-2	TRBJ1-1	.	.
CASSLDRVTEAFF	TGTGCCAGCAGCCTGGACAGGGTTACTGAAGCTTTCTTT	13	TRBV5-5	TRBJ1-1	.	TRBD1
CASSPGLAGWSSYNEQFF	TGTGCCAGCAGCCCGGGACTAGCGGGATGGAGCTCCTACAATGAGCAGTTCTTC	18	TRBV4-2	TRBJ2-1	.	TRBD2
CASSSTEEGPRYYF	TGTGCCAGCAGCTCAACGGAAGAAGGACCCCGCTACTACTTC	14	TRBV5-6	TRBJ2-7	.	.
CASSGTGGYNEQFF	TGTGCCAGCAGTGGAACGGGAGGGTACAATGAGCAGTTCTTC	14	TRBV2	TRBJ2-1	.	TRBD2
CASSQVWTGSYEQYF	TGCGCCAGCAGCCAAGTTTGGACAGGGTCTTACGAGCAGTACTTC	15	TRBV4-1	TRBJ2-7	once	TRBD1
CASSSGTGGSYGYTF	TGTGCCAGCAGCTCCGGGACAGGGGGCTCCTATGGCTACACCTTC	15	TRBV7-8	TRBJ1-2	.	TRBD1
CASSPRQVGEQYF	TGTGCCAGCAGCCCCCGACAGGTCGGCGAGCAGTACTTC	13	TRBV7-6	TRBJ2-7	.	.
CASADMGGGYNEQFF	TGTGCTAGTGCCGACATGGGCGGGGGGTACAATGAGCAGTTCTTC	15	TRBV12-5	TRBJ2-1	.	TRBD2
CASSEFGGGIGYGYTF	TGTGCCAGCAGTGAATTCGGGGGAGGAATTGGCTATGGCTACACCTTC	16	TRBV25-1	TRBJ1-2	once	.
CASSTTSGSGETQYF	TGTGCCAGCAGCACGACTAGCGGGAGTGGAGAGACCCAGTACTTC	15	TRBV7-6	TRBJ2-5	.	TRBD2
CASSVVGPGFNEQFF	TGTGCCAGCAGCGTAGTTGGTCCAGGGTTCAATGAGCAGTTCTTC	15	TRBV9	TRBJ2-1	once	.
CASSPRAPEAFF	TGTGCCAGCAGCCCTAGGGCGCCAGAAGCTTTCTTT	12	TRBV11-3	TRBJ1-1	.	.
CASSLFPGTNTEAFF	TGTGCCAGCAGTTTATTCCCGGGAACGAACACTGAAGCTTTCTTT	15	TRBV27	TRBJ1-1	.	.
CASSVPRQGSNTGELFF	TGTGCCAGCAGCGTTCCAAGACAAGGTTCGAACACCGGGGAGCTGTTTTTT	17	TRBV9	TRBJ2-2	.	.
CASSVGGSQYEQYF	TGTGCCAGCAGCGTAGGGGGCTCCCAGTACGAGCAGTACTTC	14	TRBV9	TRBJ2-7	.	.
CASSLWALPNYGYTF	TGTGCCAGCAGTTTGTGGGCCCTCCCTAACTATGGCTACACCTTC	15	TRBV27	TRBJ1-2	.	.
CASSTDREGYEQYF	TGTGCCAGCAGTACGGACAGGGAGGGATACGAGCAGTACTTC	14	TRBV27	TRBJ2-7	.	.
CASSSEGRVTGELFF	TGTGCCAGTAGTTCGGAGGGCCGCGTCACCGGGGAGCTGTTTTTT	15	TRBV19	TRBJ2-2	.	.